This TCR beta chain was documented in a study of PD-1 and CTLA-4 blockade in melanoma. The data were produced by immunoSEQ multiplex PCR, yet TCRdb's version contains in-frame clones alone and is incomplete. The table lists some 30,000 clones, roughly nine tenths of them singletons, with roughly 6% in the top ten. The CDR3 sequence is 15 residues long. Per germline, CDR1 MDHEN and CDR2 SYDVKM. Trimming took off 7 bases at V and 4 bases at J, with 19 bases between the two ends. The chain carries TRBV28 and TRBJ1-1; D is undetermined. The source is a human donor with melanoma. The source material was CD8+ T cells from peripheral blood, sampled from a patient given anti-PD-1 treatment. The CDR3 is CASTLTQTRSTEAFF. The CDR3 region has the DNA TGTGCCAGCACCTTGACTCAAACCAGGAGCACTGAAGCTTTCTTT.